One sample yielded the 16 T cell receptor beta chains listed below, sequenced in a study of T cells in Graves' hyperthyroidism and ophthalmopathy. TCR beta CDR3 regions were amplified from RNA. HTBI primers were employed in a first-round RT-PCR of the TCR CDR3. TCRdb processed the multiplex PCR reads anew with MiXCR; each CDR3 protein has one entry. The profile covers more than 500,000 distinct CDR3 sequences, with 40% to 50% appearing a single time and about two fifths taken by the ten largest. The sample comprised peripheral blood or thyroid tissue (not recorded which). The origin of the receptors is an adult woman with Graves' disease, either hyperthyroidism or ophthalmopathy (not recorded which).

The chain has TRBV29-1 and TRBJ2-2, with unresolved D. This CDR3 has 11 residues. V lost 0 bases and J lost 6, with 2 bases in between. The V gene's germline CDR1 is SQVTM and CDR2 ANQGSEA. The CDR3 reads CSVEDPGELFF. CDR3 coding DNA: TGCAGCGTTGAAGATCCCGGGGAGCTGTTTTTT.

The genes are TRBV7-3 and TRBJ2-5, with 8 bases matching TRBD2. The CDR3 covers 13 residues. With V trimmed by 9 bases and J by 5 bases, 8 bases remained unmatched. The germline V gene has CDR1 SGHTA and CDR2 FQGTGA. The DNA of the CDR3 is TGTGCCAGTGGGAGCGGGAGAGAGGAGACCCAGTACTTC. Translating gives CASGSGREETQYF. Supplemented by reference TRBV7-3 and TRBJ2-5, the full variable domain reads GAGVSQTPSNKVTEKGKYVELRCDPISGHTALYWYRQSLGQGPEFLIYFQGTGAADDSGLPNDRFFAVRPEGSVSTLKIQRTERGDSAVYLCASGSGREETQYFGPGTRLLVL.

The sample holds one count of this clonotype. The J gene is TRBJ2-6, the V gene TRBV7-2, with 8 positions matching TRBD2. Per germline, CDR1 SGHTA and CDR2 FQGNSA. J lost 8 bases, V lost 6 bases, and 6 bases had no gene match. This CDR3 region has 14 residues. CDR3 protein: CASRPGGGTNVLTF. For the CDR3, the DNA is TGTGCCAGCAGACCGGGCGGGGGGACCAACGTCCTGACTTTC.

The CDR3 loop reads CATSRDSGQGASTF. The CDR3 DNA is TGTGCCACCAGCAGAGATTCGGGACAGGGGGCGAGCACCTTC. The chain couples TRBV15 to TRBJ1-2; the match to TRBD1 covers 12 bases. Per germline, CDR1 LNHNV and CDR2 YYDKDF (reference sequence). The V segment lost 0 bases and the J segment 13 bases; nucleotides outside the gene matches: 6. The length of the CDR3 is 14 residues.

The chain recombines TRBV10-3 with TRBJ2-7; perhaps TRBD2 as D (6 bases). The CDR3 length is 13 residues. Germline V gene data show CDR1 as ENHRY and CDR2 as SYGVKD. Trimming left V 6 bases short and J 3 bases short, with 12 bases between. This CDR3 is CAISRDLIYEQYF. CDR3 sequence (DNA): TGTGCCATCAGCCGGGACTTGATCTACGAGCAGTACTTC.

This clonotype was counted between two and nine times. The rearrangement joins TRBV12-3 or TRBV12-4 to TRBJ1-2; TRBD1 matches 10 bases. V shed 8 bases and J 8 bases; nucleotides not matched to a gene: 5. CDR3 length equals 12 residues. As DNA, the CDR3 is TGTGCCAGCGGGGGACAGGGGCTGGGCTACACCTTC. Protein sequence: CASGGQGLGYTF.

The genes are TRBV7-3 and TRBJ2-7; 12 bases are shared with TRBD1. The ends lost 5 bases at V and 5 bases at J; junction bases unmatched: 10. CDR3 length: 16 amino acids. Germline assignment: CDR1 SGHTA and CDR2 FQGTGA. The CDR3 protein is CASSDRLGTGGHEQYF. CDR3 bases: TGTGCCAGCAGCGACCGCCTCGGGACAGGGGGCCACGAGCAGTACTTC.

This clonotype has only a few counts. V gene TRBV7-9 combines with J gene TRBJ2-7; 8 nucleotides align to TRBD1. Germline values: CDR1 SEHNR, CDR2 FQNEAQ (reference sequence). The CDR3 runs 15 residues. The V gene end was trimmed by 5 bases and the J gene end by 6 bases; junction bases not matched to a gene: 12. CDR3 sequence reads: CASSALSGTGLEQYF. As DNA, the CDR3 is TGTGCCAGCAGCGCCCTGTCCGGGACAGGCCTCGAGCAGTACTTC.

With regard to this clonotype: It is unclear where the CDR3 begins or ends on the DNA, so no DNA is shown, and the CDR3 is as TCRdb lists it. The chain is built from TRBV7-2 and TRBJ2-7; TRBD2, the D gene given by the table, was not confirmed from the DNA. The CDR3 is 20 residues long, counting both termini. The germline gives CDR1 SGHTA, CDR2 FQGNSA. The CDR3: CASSFYICSARSGSSYEQYF.

This clonotype was detected ten times or more. J is TRBJ2-7 and V is TRBV15; D not resolved. The CDR3 totals 13 residues. V shed 0 bases and J shed 4 bases, with 7 bases lying between them. Germline CDR1 is LNHNV and CDR2 is YYDKDF (reference sequence). The CDR3: CATSRDPTYEQYF. Written as DNA, the CDR3 is TGTGCCACCAGCAGAGATCCCACGTACGAGCAGTACTTC.

On this clonotype: In this CDR3 the conserved last residue, phenylalanine or tryptophan, is missing, so a read error is likely. The genes are TRBV7-9 and TRBJ1-1, with a possible D match to TRBD1 (5 bases). Germline loops: CDR1 SEHNR, CDR2 FQNEAQ (reference sequence). This CDR3 is 15 amino acids long. Trimming shortened V by 2 bases and J by 3 bases, and 13 bases separated the two germline ends. CDR3 nucleotide sequence: TGTGCCAGCAGCTTACAGGGAATAGTGTACACTGAAGCTTTCGTT. This gives the protein CASSLQGIVYTEAFV.

Turning to this clonotype: One end of the junction is discordant with germline, which a read error may explain. The rearrangement links TRBV10-3 to TRBJ1-1; TRBD1 aligns across 8 bases. Per germline, CDR1 ENHRY and CDR2 SYGVKD. The CDR3 contains 19 residues. This CDR3 reads CASSSDGTGLIQRNTEAFF. DNA for the CDR3: TGTGCCAGCAGTTCTGACGGGACAGGCCTTATCCAACGTAACACTGAAGCTTTCTTT.

This clonotype was seen at least ten times. The V and J genes are TRBV2 and TRBJ2-2; D tentatively fits TRBD1 or TRBD2 (6 bases each). The CDR3 is 15 residues long. The germline V gene has CDR1 SNHLY and CDR2 FYNNEI. The germline V and J ends were trimmed by 6 bases and 6 bases, with 17 bases remaining between them. DNA for the CDR3: TGTGCCAGCAGGCGGGACACTGGAGGCTCCGGGGAGCTGTTTTTT. Amino acids: CASRRDTGGSGELFF.

This clonotype occurred a few times. This chain uses TRBV10-3 with TRBJ1-5; D gene ambiguous. The CDR3 is 12 amino acids. Trimming shortened V by 3 bases and J by 6 bases, and 6 bases separated the two germline ends. Per the germline V gene, CDR1 is ENHRY and CDR2 is SYGVKD. The DNA for the CDR3 is TGTGCCATCAGTGATATGGTTCAGCCCCAGCATTTT. As protein: CAISDMVQPQHF.

This clonotype came up many times. The chain employs TRBV7-9 and TRBJ1-2; D is perhaps TRBD1 (6 bases). V dropped 5 bases and J dropped 8 bases, with 15 bases sitting between them. The germline V gene has CDR1 SEHNR and CDR2 FQNEAQ (reference sequence). The CDR3 has 13 residues. The CDR3 here is CASSPAGQGGYTF. DNA of the CDR3: TGTGCCAGCAGCCCCGCAGGCCAGGGGGGCTACACCTTC.

The rearrangement uses TRBV7-9 and TRBJ1-5; D is uncertain. Germline V CDR1 and CDR2: SEHNR, FQNEAQ (reference sequence). Trimming pared 5 bases from V and 0 bases from J, leaving 8 bases between. The CDR3 is made up of 14 amino acids. The CDR3 reads CASSTGNSNQPQHF. The DNA of the CDR3 is TGTGCCAGCAGCACCGGAAATAGCAATCAGCCCCAGCATTTT.